This T cell receptor beta chain was retrieved from a study of lymphopenia after photon versus proton radiotherapy. Whole-study results and caveats: Oligoclonal CD8+ Temra expansion after nadir drove photon patients' diversity drop. Under photons, naive T cells and diversity fell while effector/memory populations rose.

TCRdb's copy holds only in-frame clones and misses some; the assay was immunoSEQ multiplex PCR. Here the sample spans under 20,000 clones, about 89% being singletons. Points on this clone: The antigen is not known.

The V segment lost 2 bases and the J segment 5 bases; nucleotides outside the gene matches: 5. The CDR3 sequence is 15 residues long. Germline V gene sequence: CDR1 SGHKS, CDR2 YYEKEE (reference sequence). This specimen was peripheral blood, taken from a patient treated with photon-based radiotherapy. This receptor was taken from a man in his sixties with pancreatic cancer. V and J are TRBV5-5 and TRBJ2-3, with 10 positions matching TRBD2. This CDR3 reads CASSFDSGGKDTQYF. CDR3 DNA sequence: TGTGCCAGCAGCTTTGATAGCGGGGGGAAAGATACGCAGTATTTT. Variable domain in full (rest from reference TRBV5-5 and TRBJ2-3): DAGVTQSPTHLIKTRGQQVTLRCSPISGHKSVSWYQQVLGQGPQFIFQYYEKEERGRGNFPDRFSARQFPNYSSELNVNALLLGDSALYLCASSFDSGGKDTQYFGPGTRLTVL.